This T cell receptor (beta chain) emerged from a study of blood T cells in healthy people across ages. Study-wide findings and caveats: CMV status of donors was not determined, possibly confounding expanded clonotype changes. Comparison with aged donors showed that long-lived donors had more naive CD4+ cells and higher diversity. Diversity of TCR beta per million T cells declined in a roughly linear way with age.

It was with a sample-barcoded 5' primer and a J-beta primer mix that a second PCR of roughly 7 to 12 cycles was run. From the 5' RACE reads, TCRdb called clonotypes with MiXCR, one entry per CDR3 protein. Of 1 million to 1.2 million distinct CDR3 sequences in the sample, roughly two fifths were seen once. Germline lookup yields CDR1 SGHTA and CDR2 FQGNSA. Trimming took 3 bases from V and 3 from J; bases not matched to a gene: 7. CDR3 length equals 17 residues. Of note for this clonotype: The antigen remains undetermined.

This TCR was sampled from a man in his late teens or twenties in good health. Sequencing was done on a sample of blood. The gene calls are TRBV7-2 and TRBJ1-6, with TRBD1 matching over 8 bases. The CDR3 DNA is TGTGCCAGCAGCTTCTTAGCGGGGACAGGCTATAATTCACCCCTCCACTTT. Encoded protein: CASSFLAGTGYNSPLHF. The whole variable domain, filled in from reference TRBV7-2 and TRBJ1-6, reads GAGVSQSPSNKVTEKGKDVELRCDPISGHTALYWYRQSLGQGLEFLIYFQGNSAPDKSGLPSDRFSAERTGGSVSTLTIQRTQQEDSAVYLCASSFLAGTGYNSPLHFGNGTRLTVT.